The sequence of this TCR beta chain was determined in a study of T cell responses to AZD1222 COVID-19 vaccine. The ends lost 1 base at V and 7 bases at J; junction bases unmatched: 3. The CDR3 consists of 14 residues. Germline assignment: CDR1 LGHNA and CDR2 YSLEER. Sequencing used immunoSEQ multiplex PCR; TCRdb keeps in-frame clones, though not all of them. The repertoire consists of tens of thousands of clones, with 87% occurring once and the leading ten covering 9.5% to 13%. This sequence was found in an adult who received the AZD1222 COVID-19 vaccine. V gene TRBV4-3 combines with J gene TRBJ2-1; 8 nucleotides align to TRBD1. Sequenced here: peripheral blood, sampled 28 days after the second AZD1222 dose. CDR3 bases: TGCGCCAGCAGCCAAGTTCAGGGGGCGAATGAGCAGTTCTTC. Translated: CASSQVQGANEQFF.